Listed here are 18 T cell receptor beta chains from one sample, sequenced in a study of cytomegalovirus exposure and HLA in healthy donors. Only in-frame clones appear in the TCRdb table, and some are missing; sequencing was by immunoSEQ multiplex PCR. The profile shows fewer than 400,000 clones, just over 85% of them singletons. The sequencing input was PBMCs. The receptors stem from a woman between 18 and 29 years old in good health and CMV-seronegative.

This chain uses TRBV2 with TRBJ2-4; 13 nucleotides match TRBD2. The CDR3 has 16 amino acids. Germline CDR1 reads SNHLY; CDR2 reads FYNNEI. Trimming took 3 bases from V and 3 from J; bases not matched to a gene: 2. CDR3 DNA sequence: TGTGCCAGCAGTGACGGACTAGCGGGGGTCAAAAACATTCAGTACTTC. It codes for CASSDGLAGVKNIQYF.

This rearrangement joins TRBV4-3 to TRBJ1-5; D is uncertain. The CDR3 is made up of 17 amino acids. The V end lost 0 bases, the J end lost 2 bases, and 14 bases lay between the germline ends. Germline V gene data show CDR1 as LGHNA and CDR2 as YSLEER. The CDR3: CASSQDLGGFGNQPQHF. DNA for the CDR3: TGCGCCAGCAGCCAAGATTTAGGAGGGTTCGGCAATCAGCCCCAGCATTTT.

V and J are TRBV5-5 and TRBJ2-7; the D gene is possibly TRBD2 (5 bases). Germline assignment: CDR1 SGHKS and CDR2 YYEKEE (reference sequence). This CDR3 comprises 13 residues. Trimming pared 2 bases from V and 3 bases from J, leaving 9 bases between. CDR3 amino acids: CASSFSVVYEQYF. As DNA, the CDR3 is TGTGCCAGCAGCTTTAGCGTTGTCTACGAGCAGTACTTC.

This clone appeared a few times. J is TRBJ1-2 and V is TRBV19, with a weak D call TRBD1 (5 bases). Trimming pared 3 bases from V and 0 bases from J, leaving 17 bases between. Germline CDR1 LNHDA, CDR2 SQIVND (reference sequence). The CDR3 covers 17 residues. CDR3 region: CASSMGDSGSANYGYTF. The CDR3 nucleotides are TGTGCCAGTAGTATGGGGGACTCGGGTTCCGCTAACTATGGCTACACCTTC.

The genes are TRBV5-1 and TRBJ1-3; D possibly corresponds to TRBD1 (5 bases). The length of the CDR3 is 16 residues. Between the trimmed V and J ends, which lost 0 bases and 0 bases, there was a span of 10 bases. Germline V gene lookup returns CDR1 SGHRS and CDR2 YFSETQ. The CDR3 loop reads CASSLGQLLSGNTIYF. CDR3 coding DNA: TGCGCCAGCAGCTTGGGACAGCTACTCTCTGGAAACACCATATATTTT.

The rearrangement uses TRBV9 and TRBJ2-1; 9 bases are shared with TRBD2. The germline CDR1 and CDR2 sequences are SGDLS and YYNGEE. CDR3 length equals 15 residues. The junction had 7 bases not matched to a gene; V was cut back by 1 base and J by 8 bases. Here the CDR3 reads CASSVLAGGLDEQFF. Here the CDR3 DNA reads TGTGCCAGCAGCGTATTGGCGGGAGGGTTGGATGAGCAGTTCTTC.

The chain uses TRBV6-6 and TRBJ2-2, with D perhaps matching TRBD1 (5 bases). The CDR3 contains 11 residues. Trimming removed 8 bases at V and 7 bases at J, with 8 bases between. Germline assignment: CDR1 MNHNY and CDR2 SVGAGI (reference sequence). In DNA form, the CDR3 reads TGTGCCAGCTGGCAGGGCGGGGAGCTGTTTTTT. Its protein is CASWQGGELFF.

Only a few counts were recorded for this clone. This chain links TRBV19 with TRBJ1-2; D is unresolved. V was trimmed by 8 bases and J by 1 base, leaving 11 bases between them. The CDR3 covers 13 residues. Germline V gene lookup returns CDR1 LNHDA and CDR2 SQIVND (reference sequence). CDR3 sequence reads: CASGEVLNYGYTF. Written as DNA, the CDR3 is TGTGCCAGTGGAGAGGTTCTTAACTATGGCTACACCTTC.

CDR3 sequence (DNA): TGTGCCTCAGCGCGGGGAGGTGGCTACGAGCAGTACTTC. It specifies CASARGGGYEQYF. This chain links TRBV7-6 with TRBJ2-7; the D gene is possibly TRBD2 (6 bases). Deletions cut 11 bases from V and 3 bases from J, with 17 bases between. Germline CDR1 reads SGHVS; CDR2 reads FNYEAQ. The CDR3 sequence is 13 residues long. The variable domain in full, with the rest retrieved from reference TRBV7-6 and TRBJ2-7, is GAGVSQSPRYKVTKRGQDVALRCDPISGHVSLYWYRQALGQGPEFLTYFNYEAQQDKSGLPNDRFSAERPEGSISTLTIQRTEQRDSAMYRCASARGGGYEQYFGPGTRLTVT.

The chain couples TRBV5-1 to TRBJ2-7, with a weak D call TRBD2 (6 bases). Trimming took 5 bases from V and 0 from J, leaving 18 bases between them. This CDR3 comprises 16 residues. CDR1 and CDR2 from the germline V gene are SGHRS and YFSETQ. CDR3 residues: CASRRSGPSASYEQYF. CDR3 nucleotides: TGCGCCAGCAGGCGGAGCGGGCCCTCGGCCTCCTACGAGCAGTACTTC.

The V gene is TRBV7-2, the J gene TRBJ2-2; the D gene is possibly TRBD2 (6 bases). CDR3 length equals 14 residues. Trimming left V 8 bases short and J 5 bases short, with 15 bases between. Germline lookup yields CDR1 SGHTA and CDR2 FQGNSA. In nucleotides, the CDR3 is TGTGCCAGCGGGCAGGGAGGTTGGACCGGGGAGCTGTTTTTT. Amino acids: CASGQGGWTGELFF.

The chain recombines TRBV7-3 with TRBJ2-7, with D tentatively TRBD2 (5 bases). The CDR3 is 15 residues long. Deletions cut 0 bases from V and 0 bases from J, with 9 bases between. Germline lookup yields CDR1 SGHTA and CDR2 FQGTGA. For the CDR3, the DNA is TGTGCCAGCAGCTTAACCAGCGGTCGCTCCTACGAGCAGTACTTC. It encodes CASSLTSGRSYEQYF. The full variable domain, completed using reference TRBV7-3 and TRBJ2-7, is GAGVSQTPSNKVTEKGKYVELRCDPISGHTALYWYRQSLGQGPEFLIYFQGTGAADDSGLPNDRFFAVRPEGSVSTLKIQRTERGDSAVYLCASSLTSGRSYEQYFGPGTRLTVT.

CDR3 sequence: CASSLTGDRGFYEQYF. CDR3 nucleotide sequence: TGTGCCAGCAGCCTTACCGGGGACAGGGGATTCTACGAGCAGTACTTC. The chain employs TRBV21-1 and TRBJ2-7; the table names TRBD1, a call not compared with the DNA. TRBV21-1 is flagged as a pseudogene. The CDR3 covers 16 residues.

The rearrangement uses TRBV23-1 and TRBJ2-5, with D tentatively TRBD2 (6 bases). TRBV23-1 is known as an ORF, though its function is uncertain. CDR3 length: 17 amino acids. The V and J ends lost 6 bases and 1 base respectively, with 21 bases between them. CDR3 amino acids: CASSQAPGGVSQETQYF. The CDR3 DNA is TGCGCCAGCAGCCAAGCCCCCGGAGGGGTCAGCCAAGAGACCCAGTACTTC.

The J gene is TRBJ2-3, the V gene TRBV2; D might be TRBD2 (5 bases). V shed 9 bases and J shed 4 bases, with 17 bases lying between them. Germline V gives CDR1 SNHLY, CDR2 FYNNEI. The CDR3 length is 14 residues. The CDR3 nucleotides read TGTGCCAGTGGAGGACGGGGTTCCTCAGATACGCAGTATTTT. It specifies CASGGRGSSDTQYF.

The CDR3, as DNA: TGTGCCAGCAGTCCCGGGACTAGCGACTACAATGAGCAGTTCTTC. Protein product: CASSPGTSDYNEQFF. The chain combines TRBV7-3 with TRBJ2-1; 10 bases are a match to TRBD2. Trimming removed 6 bases from V and 3 bases from J; junction bases left unmatched: 5. The germline CDR1 and CDR2 sequences are SGHTA and FQGTGA. The CDR3 runs 15 residues.

The chain couples TRBV6-5 to TRBJ1-2; TRBD1 might be the D (6 bases). V lost 0 bases, J lost 7 bases, and 15 bases lay in between. The CDR3 sequence is 15 residues long. Looked up from germline, CDR1 is MNHEY and CDR2 is SVGAGI. CDR3 amino acids: CASSYSGQPQIGYTF. CDR3 in DNA: TGTGCCAGCAGTTACTCAGGACAGCCCCAGATTGGCTACACCTTC.

J is TRBJ2-2 and V is TRBV6-6, with 7 bases that match TRBD1. Germline trimming cut 6 bases from V and 4 bases from J; bases unmatched to any gene: 5. This CDR3 region has 14 residues. Germline V lookup: CDR1 MNHNY, CDR2 SVGAGI (reference sequence). The CDR3 region has the DNA TGTGCCAGCAGCCCGACAGGGTTCACCGGGGAGCTGTTTTTT. This encodes CASSPTGFTGELFF.